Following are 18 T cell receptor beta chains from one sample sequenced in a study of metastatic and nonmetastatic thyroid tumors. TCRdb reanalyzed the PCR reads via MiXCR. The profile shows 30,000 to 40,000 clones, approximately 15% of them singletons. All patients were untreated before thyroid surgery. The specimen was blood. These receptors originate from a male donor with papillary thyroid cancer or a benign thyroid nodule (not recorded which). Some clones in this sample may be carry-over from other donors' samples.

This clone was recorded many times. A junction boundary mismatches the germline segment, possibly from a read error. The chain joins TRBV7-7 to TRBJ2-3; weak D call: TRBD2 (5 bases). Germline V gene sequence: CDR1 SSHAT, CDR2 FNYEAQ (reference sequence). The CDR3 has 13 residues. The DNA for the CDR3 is TGTGCTAGCAGCTTAGGGAGACTAGATACGCAGTATTTT. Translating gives CASSLGRLDTQYF. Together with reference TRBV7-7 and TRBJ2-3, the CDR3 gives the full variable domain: GAGVSQSPRYKVTKRGQDVTLRCDPISSHATLYWYQQALGQGPEFLTYFNYEAQPDKSGLPSDRFSAERPEGSISTLTIQRTEQRDSAMYRCASSLGRLDTQYFGPGTRLTVL.

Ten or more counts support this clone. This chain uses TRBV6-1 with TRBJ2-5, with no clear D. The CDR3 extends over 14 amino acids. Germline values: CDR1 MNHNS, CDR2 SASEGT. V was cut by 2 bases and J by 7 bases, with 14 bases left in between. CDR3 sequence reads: CASSELAGLWTQYF. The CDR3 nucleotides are TGTGCCAGCAGTGAACTTGCCGGGTTATGGACCCAGTACTTC.

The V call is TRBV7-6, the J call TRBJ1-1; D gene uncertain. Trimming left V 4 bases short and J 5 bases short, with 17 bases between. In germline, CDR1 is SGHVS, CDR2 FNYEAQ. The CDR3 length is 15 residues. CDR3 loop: CASSYLGVGSTEAFF. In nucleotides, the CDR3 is TGTGCCAGCAGCTACCTTGGGGTGGGTTCAACTGAAGCTTTCTTT.

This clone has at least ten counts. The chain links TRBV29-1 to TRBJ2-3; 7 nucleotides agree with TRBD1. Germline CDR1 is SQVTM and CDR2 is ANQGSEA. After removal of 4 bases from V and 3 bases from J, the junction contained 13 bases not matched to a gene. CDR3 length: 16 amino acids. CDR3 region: CSVARDTGVGTDTQYF. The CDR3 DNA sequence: TGCAGCGTTGCCAGGGATACAGGGGTGGGGACAGATACGCAGTATTTT.

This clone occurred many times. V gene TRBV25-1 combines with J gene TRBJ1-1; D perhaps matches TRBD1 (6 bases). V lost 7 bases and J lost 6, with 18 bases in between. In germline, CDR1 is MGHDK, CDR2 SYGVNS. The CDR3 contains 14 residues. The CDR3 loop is CASTGQQGGSEAFF. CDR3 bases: TGTGCCAGCACCGGGCAACAGGGAGGCTCTGAAGCTTTCTTT.

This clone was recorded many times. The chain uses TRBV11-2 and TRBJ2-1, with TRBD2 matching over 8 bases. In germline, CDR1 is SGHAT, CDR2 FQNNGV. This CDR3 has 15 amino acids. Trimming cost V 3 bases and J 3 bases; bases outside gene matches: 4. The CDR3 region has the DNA TGTGCCAGCAGCTTCCAGACTAGCGACTACAATGAGCAGTTCTTC. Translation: CASSFQTSDYNEQFF.

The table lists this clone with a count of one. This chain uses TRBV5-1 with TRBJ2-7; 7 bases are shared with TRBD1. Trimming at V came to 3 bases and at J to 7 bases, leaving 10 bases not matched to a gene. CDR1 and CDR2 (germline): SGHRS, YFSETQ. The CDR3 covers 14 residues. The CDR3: CASSSKGGAWEQYF. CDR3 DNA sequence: TGCGCCAGCAGCTCAAAAGGGGGCGCGTGGGAGCAGTACTTC.

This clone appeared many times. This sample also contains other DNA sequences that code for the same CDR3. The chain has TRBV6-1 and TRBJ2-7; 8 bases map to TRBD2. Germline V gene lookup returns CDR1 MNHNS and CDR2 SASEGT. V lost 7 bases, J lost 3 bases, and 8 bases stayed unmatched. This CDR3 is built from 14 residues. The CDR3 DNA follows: TGTGCCAGCACTAGATCGGGGGGGTTCTACGAGCAGTACTTC. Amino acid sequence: CASTRSGGFYEQYF.

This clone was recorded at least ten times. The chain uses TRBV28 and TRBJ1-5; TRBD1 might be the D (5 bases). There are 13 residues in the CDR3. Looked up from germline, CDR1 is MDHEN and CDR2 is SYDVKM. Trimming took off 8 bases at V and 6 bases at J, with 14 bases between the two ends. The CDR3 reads CASDWGSTQPQHF. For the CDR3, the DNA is TGTGCCAGCGACTGGGGGAGTACTCAGCCCCAGCATTTT.

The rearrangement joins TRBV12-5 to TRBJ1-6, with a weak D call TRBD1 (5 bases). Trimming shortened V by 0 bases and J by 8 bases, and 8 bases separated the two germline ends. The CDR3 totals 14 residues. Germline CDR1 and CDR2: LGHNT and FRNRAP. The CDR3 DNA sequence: TGTGCTAGTGGTTTGGTAGGAGGGGATTCACCCCTCCACTTT. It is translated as CASGLVGGDSPLHF.

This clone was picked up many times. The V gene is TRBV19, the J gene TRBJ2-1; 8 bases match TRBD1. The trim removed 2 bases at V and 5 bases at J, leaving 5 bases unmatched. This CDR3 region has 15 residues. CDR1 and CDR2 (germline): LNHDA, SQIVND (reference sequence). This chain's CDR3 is CASSILDRGNNEQFF. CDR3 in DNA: TGTGCCAGTAGTATACTCGACAGGGGAAACAATGAGCAGTTCTTC.

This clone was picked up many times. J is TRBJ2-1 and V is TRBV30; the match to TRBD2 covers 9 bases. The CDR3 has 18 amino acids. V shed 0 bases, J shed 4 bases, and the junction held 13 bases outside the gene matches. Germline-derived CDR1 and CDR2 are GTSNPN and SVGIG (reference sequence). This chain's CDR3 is CAWSVTSGAPHLYNEQFF. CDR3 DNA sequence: TGTGCCTGGAGTGTGACTAGCGGAGCGCCACACTTATACAATGAGCAGTTCTTC.

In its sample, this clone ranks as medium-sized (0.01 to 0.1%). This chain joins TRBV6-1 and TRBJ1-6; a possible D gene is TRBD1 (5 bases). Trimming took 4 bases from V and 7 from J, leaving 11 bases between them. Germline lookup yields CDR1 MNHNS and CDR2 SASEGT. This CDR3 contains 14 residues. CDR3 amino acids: CASSGTGLNSPLHF. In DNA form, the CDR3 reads TGTGCCAGCAGTGGAACAGGACTAAATTCACCCCTCCACTTT.

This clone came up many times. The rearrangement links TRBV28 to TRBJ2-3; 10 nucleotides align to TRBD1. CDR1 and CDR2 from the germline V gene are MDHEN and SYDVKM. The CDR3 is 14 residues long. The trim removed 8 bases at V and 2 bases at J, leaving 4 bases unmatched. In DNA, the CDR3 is TGTGCCAGCTCGGGACAGGGGACCACAGATACGCAGTATTTT. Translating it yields CASSGQGTTDTQYF.

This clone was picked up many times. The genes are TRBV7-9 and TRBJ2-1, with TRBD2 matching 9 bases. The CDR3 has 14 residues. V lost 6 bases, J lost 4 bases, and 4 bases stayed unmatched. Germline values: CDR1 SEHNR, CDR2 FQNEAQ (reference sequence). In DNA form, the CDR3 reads TGTGCCAGCAGGCGACTAGCGGCTTACAATGAGCAGTTCTTC. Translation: CASRRLAAYNEQFF.

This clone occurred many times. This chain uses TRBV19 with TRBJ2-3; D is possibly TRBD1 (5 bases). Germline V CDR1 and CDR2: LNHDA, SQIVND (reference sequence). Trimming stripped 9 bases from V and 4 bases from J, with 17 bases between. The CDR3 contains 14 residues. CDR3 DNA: TGTGCCAGCCAGATCCAGGGTCGCGCAGATACGCAGTATTTT. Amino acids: CASQIQGRADTQYF.

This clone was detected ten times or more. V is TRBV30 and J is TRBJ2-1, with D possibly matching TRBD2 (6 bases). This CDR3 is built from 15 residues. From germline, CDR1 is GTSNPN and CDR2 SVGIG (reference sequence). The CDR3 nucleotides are TGTACCACCGTAGGGCTAGCGTACTCCTACAATGAGCAGTTCTTC. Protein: CTTVGLAYSYNEQFF.

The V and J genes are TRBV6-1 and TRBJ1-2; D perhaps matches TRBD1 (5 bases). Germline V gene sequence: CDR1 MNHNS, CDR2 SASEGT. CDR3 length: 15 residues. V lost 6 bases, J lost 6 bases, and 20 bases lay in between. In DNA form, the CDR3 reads TGTGCCAGCAGCCAGGGCCAGGGTCCGTTTAATGGCTACACCTTC. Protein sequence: CASSQGQGPFNGYTF.